Listed here is a single TCR beta chain. What antigen it recognizes has not been identified. No much larger clone exists at a distance of one base, and base qualities are not known. This entry is derived from a study of blood T cell repertoires in COVID-19 (dated by TCRdb to about 2020). Some background on the complete study: The collaborator samples originated in the United States, Italy and Spain and spanned the acute and convalescent phases of COVID-19. The prospective study material was composed of cDNA or gDNA derived from T cells, B-cell-depleted T cells, or PBMCs. Deeply sampled blood TCRbeta repertoires from subjects exposed to, actively infected with, or recovered from COVID-19 were included in the dataset. A freely available public database, intended as a resource for researchers studying the immune response to SARS-CoV-2, is where the repertoires were released. The samples were drawn from two sources: the first 160 participants of the ongoing ImmuneRACE study, and over 950 subjects contributed by 6 global collaborators. The sample metadata nearly always contained a de-identified subject ID, COVID-19 status, age in years and sex. Where available, HLA class I and class II types were obtained from metadata supplied by the sample provider rather than from assay-based typing. Study-wide findings and limitations: How much clinical and demographic metadata was included differed by source and by participant, and the metadata was provided uncurated.

TCRbeta CDR3 regions were amplified from genomic DNA using the immunoSEQ Assay, a bias-controlled multiplex PCR. The paper's processing steps were these. The number of nucleated cells in each sample was estimated from the amplification of reference gene primers within the assay. To quantify the absolute abundance of each unique TCRbeta CDR3 rearrangement, sequence reads were collapsed and filtered. For each sample, productive Simpson clonality was calculated by taking the square root of Simpson's diversity index across productive rearrangements. Here the immuneACCESS table is served through TCRdb, limited to in-frame sequences with V and J called. Missing clones are a known gap in these copies; in checked studies unresolved V genes cover under half, and the rest lacks a known reason. That table supplies the V and J calls and clone size; D and trimming were determined from the DNA. This sample is represented by just over 300,000 clones; around 86% of them were singletons. The top ten hold approximately 4.1% of the sample.

Taken from cysteine to phenylalanine, the CDR3 has 17 residues. Solely the CDR3 DNA is kept, with 51 bases framed from the first base. V is trimmed back by 0 bases and J by 9 bases, and the junction contains 10 bases that no gene match accounts for. The germline V gene supplies CDR1 LGHNA and CDR2 YNFKEQ. Participants in the prospective study were enrolled through a virtual design, were aged about 18 to 90 years, and lived in about two dozen United States geographic areas. Cohort assignment in the prospective study relied on participant-reported clinical history from a screening survey and a study questionnaire. Recovered participants in ImmuneRACE Cohort 3 were defined by two consecutive negative NP/OP PCR tests, clearance by a healthcare professional, or resolution of symptoms. In the prospective study, mobile phlebotomists collected whole blood, serum and a nasopharyngeal or oropharyngeal swab from each participant. Participants in the prospective study had the option to provide additional blood draws and questionnaires over a roughly two-month period. Prospective study blood samples were shipped either frozen or at room temperature before DNA extraction.

The receptor comes from a man between 25 and 39 years old who had recovered from COVID-19. The chain joins TRBV4-2 to TRBJ1-6; 8 bases in the middle match TRBD1. Input material: PBMCs or T cells enriched from blood (not recorded which). The DNA reads TGTGCCAGCAGCCAAGATCGCGGGCAGGGGGCGCGTTCACCCCTCCACTTT. Translated, this is CASSQDRGQGARSPLHF.